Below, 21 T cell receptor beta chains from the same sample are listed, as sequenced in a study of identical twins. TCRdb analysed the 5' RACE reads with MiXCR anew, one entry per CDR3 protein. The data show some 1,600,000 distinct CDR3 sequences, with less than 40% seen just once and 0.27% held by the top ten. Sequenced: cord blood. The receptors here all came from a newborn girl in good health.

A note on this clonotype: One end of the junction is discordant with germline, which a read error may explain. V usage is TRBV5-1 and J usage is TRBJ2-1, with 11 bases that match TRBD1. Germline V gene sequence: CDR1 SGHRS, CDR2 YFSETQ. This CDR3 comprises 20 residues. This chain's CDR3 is CASSLGQLGQGGYGYTEQFF. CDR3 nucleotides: TGCGCCAGCAGCTTGGGCCAACTGGGACAGGGGGGCTATGGCTACACTGAGCAGTTCTTC.

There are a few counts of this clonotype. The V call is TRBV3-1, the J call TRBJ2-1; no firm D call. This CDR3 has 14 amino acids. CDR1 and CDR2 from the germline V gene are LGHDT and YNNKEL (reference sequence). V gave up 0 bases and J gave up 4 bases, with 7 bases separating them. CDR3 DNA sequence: TGTGCCAGCAGCCAAGATTTCCTTTACAATGAGCAGTTCTTC. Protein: CASSQDFLYNEQFF.

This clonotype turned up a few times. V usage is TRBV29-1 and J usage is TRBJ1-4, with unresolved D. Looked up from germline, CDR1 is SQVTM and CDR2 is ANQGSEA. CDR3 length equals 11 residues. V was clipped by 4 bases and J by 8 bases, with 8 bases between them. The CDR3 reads CSVGVNEKLFF. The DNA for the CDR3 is TGCAGCGTTGGGGTTAACGAAAAACTGTTTTTT.

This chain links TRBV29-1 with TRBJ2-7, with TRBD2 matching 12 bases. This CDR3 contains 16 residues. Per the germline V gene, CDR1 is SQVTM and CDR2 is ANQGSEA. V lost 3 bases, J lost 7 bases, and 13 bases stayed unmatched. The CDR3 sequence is CSVDILAGGLHNEQYF. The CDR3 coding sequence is TGCAGCGTTGATATTCTAGCGGGAGGGCTTCACAATGAGCAGTACTTC.

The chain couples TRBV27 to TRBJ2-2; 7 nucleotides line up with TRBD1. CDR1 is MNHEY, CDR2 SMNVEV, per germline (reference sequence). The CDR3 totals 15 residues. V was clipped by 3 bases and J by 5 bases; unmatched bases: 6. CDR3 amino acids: CASSLRAGGTGELFF. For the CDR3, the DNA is TGTGCCAGCAGTTTGAGGGCAGGGGGAACCGGGGAGCTGTTTTTT.

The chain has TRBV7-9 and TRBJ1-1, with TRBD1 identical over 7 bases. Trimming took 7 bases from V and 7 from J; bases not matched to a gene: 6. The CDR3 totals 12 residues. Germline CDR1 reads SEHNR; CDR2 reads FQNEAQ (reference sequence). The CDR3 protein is CASTDRVGEAFF. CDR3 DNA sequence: TGTGCCAGCACTGACAGGGTAGGTGAAGCTTTCTTT. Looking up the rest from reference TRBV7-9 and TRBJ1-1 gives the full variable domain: DTGVSQNPRHKITKRGQNVTFRCDPISEHNRLYWYRQTLGQGPEFLTYFQNEAQLEKSRLLSDRFSAERPKGSFSTLEIQRTEQGDSAMYLCASTDRVGEAFFGQGTRLTVV.

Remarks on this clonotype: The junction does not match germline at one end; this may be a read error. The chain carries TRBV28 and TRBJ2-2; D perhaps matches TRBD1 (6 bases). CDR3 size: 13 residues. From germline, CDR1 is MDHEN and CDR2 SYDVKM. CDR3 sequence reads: CACPDWDTGELFF. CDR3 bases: TGTGCCTGCCCAGACTGGGACACTGGGGAGCTGTTTTTT.

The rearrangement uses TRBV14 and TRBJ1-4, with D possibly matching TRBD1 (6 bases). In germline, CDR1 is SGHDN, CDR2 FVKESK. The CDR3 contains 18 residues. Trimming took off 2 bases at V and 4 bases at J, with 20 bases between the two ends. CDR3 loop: CASSQSTFVDRYNEKLFF. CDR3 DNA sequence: TGTGCCAGCAGCCAATCTACCTTCGTGGACAGATATAATGAAAAACTGTTTTTT.

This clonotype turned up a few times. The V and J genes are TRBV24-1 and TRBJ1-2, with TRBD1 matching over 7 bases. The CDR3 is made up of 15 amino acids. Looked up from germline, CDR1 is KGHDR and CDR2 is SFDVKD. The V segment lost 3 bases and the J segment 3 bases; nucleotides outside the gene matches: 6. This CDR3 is CATSDPRTGDYGYTF. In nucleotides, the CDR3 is TGTGCCACCAGTGATCCTCGGACAGGAGACTATGGCTACACCTTC.

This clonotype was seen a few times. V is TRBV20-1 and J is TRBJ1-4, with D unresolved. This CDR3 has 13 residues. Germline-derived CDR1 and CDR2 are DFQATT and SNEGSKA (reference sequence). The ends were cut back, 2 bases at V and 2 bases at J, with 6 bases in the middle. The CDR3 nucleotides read TGCAGTGCTAGACTGACGACTAATGAAAAACTGTTTTTT. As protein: CSARLTTNEKLFF.

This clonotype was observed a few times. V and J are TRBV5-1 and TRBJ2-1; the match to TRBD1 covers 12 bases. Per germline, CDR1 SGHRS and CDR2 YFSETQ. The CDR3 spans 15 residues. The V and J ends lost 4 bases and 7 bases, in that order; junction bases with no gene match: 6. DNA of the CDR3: TGCGCCAGCAGCACCCTGGGACAGGGGGCGAATGAGCAGTTCTTC. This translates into CASSTLGQGANEQFF. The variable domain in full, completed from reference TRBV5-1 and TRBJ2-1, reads KAGVTQTPRYLIKTRGQQVTLSCSPISGHRSVSWYQQTPGQGLQFLFEYFSETQRNKGNFPGRFSGRQFSNSRSEMNVSTLELGDSALYLCASSTLGQGANEQFFGPGTRLTVL.

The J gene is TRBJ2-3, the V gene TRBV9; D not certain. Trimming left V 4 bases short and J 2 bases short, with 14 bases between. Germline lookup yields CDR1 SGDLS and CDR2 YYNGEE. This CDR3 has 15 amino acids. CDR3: CASSLASTVTDTQYF. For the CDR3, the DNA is TGTGCCAGCAGCCTGGCTTCGACTGTCACAGATACGCAGTATTTT.

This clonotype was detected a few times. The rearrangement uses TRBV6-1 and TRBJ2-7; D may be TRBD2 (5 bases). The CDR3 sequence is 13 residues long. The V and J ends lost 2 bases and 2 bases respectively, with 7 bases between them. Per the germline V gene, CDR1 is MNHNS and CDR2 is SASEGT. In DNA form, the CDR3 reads TGTGCCAGCAGTGAACTAGCTGCCTACGAGCAGTACTTC. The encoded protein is CASSELAAYEQYF.

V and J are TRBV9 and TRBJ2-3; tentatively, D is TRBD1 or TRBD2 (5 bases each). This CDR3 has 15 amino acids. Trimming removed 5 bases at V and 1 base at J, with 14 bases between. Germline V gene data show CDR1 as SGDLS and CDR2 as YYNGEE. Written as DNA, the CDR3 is TGTGCCAGCAGTGAGGGGAGCGTCGGCACAGATACGCAGTATTTT. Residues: CASSEGSVGTDTQYF.

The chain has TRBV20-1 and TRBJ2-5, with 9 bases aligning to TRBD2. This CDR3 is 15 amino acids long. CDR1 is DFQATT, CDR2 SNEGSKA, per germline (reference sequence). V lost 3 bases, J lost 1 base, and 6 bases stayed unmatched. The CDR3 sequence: CSASAGGTSQETQYF. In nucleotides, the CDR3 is TGCAGTGCTAGTGCGGGAGGGACTAGCCAAGAGACCCAGTACTTC.

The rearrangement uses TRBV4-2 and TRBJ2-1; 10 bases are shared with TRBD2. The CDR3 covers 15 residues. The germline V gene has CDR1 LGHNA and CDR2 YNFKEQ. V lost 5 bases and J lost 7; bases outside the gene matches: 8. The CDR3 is CASSLPAGGRNEQFF. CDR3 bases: TGTGCCAGCAGCTTACCAGCGGGGGGGCGGAATGAGCAGTTCTTC.

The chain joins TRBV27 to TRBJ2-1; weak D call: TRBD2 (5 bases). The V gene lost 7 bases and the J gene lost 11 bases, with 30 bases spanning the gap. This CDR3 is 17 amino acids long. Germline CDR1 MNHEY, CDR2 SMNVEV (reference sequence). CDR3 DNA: TGTGCCAGCACCAAACGTCGCATTCCGGCCCCGGGGAATCAGCAGTTCTTC. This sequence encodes CASTKRRIPAPGNQQFF.

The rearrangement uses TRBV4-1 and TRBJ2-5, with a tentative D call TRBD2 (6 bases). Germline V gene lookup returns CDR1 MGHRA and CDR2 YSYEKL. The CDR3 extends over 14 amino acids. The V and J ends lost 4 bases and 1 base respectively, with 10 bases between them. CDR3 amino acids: CASSLVTSQETQYF. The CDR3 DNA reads TGCGCCAGCAGCCTCGTGACTAGCCAAGAGACCCAGTACTTC.

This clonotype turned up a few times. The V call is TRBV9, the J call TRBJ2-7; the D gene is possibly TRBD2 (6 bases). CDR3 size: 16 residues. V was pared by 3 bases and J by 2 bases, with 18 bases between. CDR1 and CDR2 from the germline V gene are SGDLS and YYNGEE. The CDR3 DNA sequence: TGTGCCAGCAGCGGAGAATCGGGACTTCCCACCTACGAGCAGTACTTC. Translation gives CASSGESGLPTYEQYF. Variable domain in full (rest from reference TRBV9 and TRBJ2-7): DSGVTQTPKHLITATGQRVTLRCSPRSGDLSVYWYQQSLDQGLQFLIQYYNGEERAKGNILERFSAQQFPDLHSELNLSSLELGDSALYFCASSGESGLPTYEQYFGPGTRLTVT.

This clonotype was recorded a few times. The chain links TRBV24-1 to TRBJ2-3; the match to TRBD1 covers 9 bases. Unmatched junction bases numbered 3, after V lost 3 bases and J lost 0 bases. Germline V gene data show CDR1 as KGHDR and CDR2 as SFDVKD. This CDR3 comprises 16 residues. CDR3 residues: CATSDPGQGSTDTQYF. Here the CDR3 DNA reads TGTGCCACCAGTGATCCAGGACAGGGGAGCACAGATACGCAGTATTTT.

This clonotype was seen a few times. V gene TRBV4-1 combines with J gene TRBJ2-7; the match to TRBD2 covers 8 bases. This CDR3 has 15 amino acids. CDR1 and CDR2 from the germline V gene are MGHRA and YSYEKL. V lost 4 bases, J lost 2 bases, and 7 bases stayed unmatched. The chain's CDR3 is CASSLFPGLAYEQYF. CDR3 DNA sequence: TGCGCCAGCAGCCTTTTCCCGGGACTAGCCTACGAGCAGTACTTC.